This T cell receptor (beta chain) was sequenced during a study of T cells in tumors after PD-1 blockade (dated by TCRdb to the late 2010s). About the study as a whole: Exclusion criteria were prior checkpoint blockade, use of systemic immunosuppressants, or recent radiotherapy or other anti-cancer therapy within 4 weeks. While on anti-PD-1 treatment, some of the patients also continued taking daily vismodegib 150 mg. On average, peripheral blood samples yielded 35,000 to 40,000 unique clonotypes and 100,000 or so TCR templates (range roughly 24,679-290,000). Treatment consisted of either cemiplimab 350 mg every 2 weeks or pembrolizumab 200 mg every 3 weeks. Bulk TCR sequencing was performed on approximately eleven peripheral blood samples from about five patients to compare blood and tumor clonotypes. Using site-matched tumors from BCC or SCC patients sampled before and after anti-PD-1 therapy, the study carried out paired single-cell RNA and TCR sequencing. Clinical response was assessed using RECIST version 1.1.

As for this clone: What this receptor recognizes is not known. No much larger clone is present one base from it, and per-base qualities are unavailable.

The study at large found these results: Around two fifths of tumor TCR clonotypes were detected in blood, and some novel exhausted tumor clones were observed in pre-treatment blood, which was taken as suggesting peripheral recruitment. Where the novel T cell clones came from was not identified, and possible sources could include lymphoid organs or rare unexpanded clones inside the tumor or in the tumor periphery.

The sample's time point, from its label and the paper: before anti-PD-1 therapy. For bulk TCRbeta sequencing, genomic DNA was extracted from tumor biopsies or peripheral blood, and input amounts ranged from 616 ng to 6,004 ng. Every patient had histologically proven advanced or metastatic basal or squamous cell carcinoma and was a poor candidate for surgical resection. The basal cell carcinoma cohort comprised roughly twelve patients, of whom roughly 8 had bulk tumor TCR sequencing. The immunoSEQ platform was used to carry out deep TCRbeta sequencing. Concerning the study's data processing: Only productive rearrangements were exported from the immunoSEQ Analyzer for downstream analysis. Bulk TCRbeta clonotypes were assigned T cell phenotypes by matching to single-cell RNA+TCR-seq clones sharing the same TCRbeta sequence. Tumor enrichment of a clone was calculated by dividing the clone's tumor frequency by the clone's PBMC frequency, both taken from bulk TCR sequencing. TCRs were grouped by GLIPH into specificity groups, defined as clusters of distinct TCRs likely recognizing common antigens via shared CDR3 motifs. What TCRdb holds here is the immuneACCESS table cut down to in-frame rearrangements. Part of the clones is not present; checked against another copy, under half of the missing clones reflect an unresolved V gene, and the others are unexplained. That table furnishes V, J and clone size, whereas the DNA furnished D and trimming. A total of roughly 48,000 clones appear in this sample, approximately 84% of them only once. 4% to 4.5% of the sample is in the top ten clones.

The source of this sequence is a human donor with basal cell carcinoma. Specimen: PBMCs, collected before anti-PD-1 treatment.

The CDR3 has the sequence CASSENQYPVAFF. The DNA is as follows: TGTGCCAGCAGTGAAAATCAGTACCCTGTAGCTTTCTTT. The sequence is built from TRBV2 and TRBJ1-1; the D gene is unclear. Deletion took 2 bases off V and 10 bases off J, with a span of 14 bases between the germline ends. CDR1 and CDR2, per the germline V gene, are SNHLY and FYNNEI. CDR3 length: 13 amino acids, cysteine to phenylalanine. Of the read, only the CDR3 DNA is kept; its 39 bases are in frame from base 1.